This T cell receptor beta chain was sequenced in a study of T cell responses to AZD1222 COVID-19 vaccine. This CDR3 is 15 amino acids long. CDR1 MNHNS and CDR2 SASEGT come from the germline V gene. V shed 0 bases and J shed 6 bases, with 14 bases lying between them. TCRdb keeps only in-frame clones here, not all; method: immunoSEQ multiplex PCR. The sample has 150,000 or so clones, about 91% seen once. The sample was peripheral blood, taken on day 0 of MenACWY control vaccination. The sequence was collected from an adult in good health. This chain connects TRBV6-1 to TRBJ1-1; maybe TRBD1 (5 bases). This chain's CDR3 is CASSEALLVGAEAFF. The CDR3 DNA is TGTGCCAGCAGTGAAGCTCTTTTGGTGGGGGCTGAAGCTTTCTTT.